What follows are 25 T cell receptor beta chains derived from one specimen sequenced in a study of T cell responses to AZD1222 COVID-19 vaccine. Generated by immunoSEQ multiplex PCR, the TCRdb table keeps only in-frame clones and is missing some. The table shows about 130,000 clones, with more than 70% occurring only once. The sample in question was peripheral blood, obtained on day 0 of AZD1222 vaccination. Every receptor here comes from an adult in good health.

The J gene is TRBJ2-3, the V gene TRBV28; 11 bases fit TRBD2. V was clipped by 5 bases and J by 2 bases; unmatched bases: 3. The CDR3 loop spans 15 amino acids. Germline assignment: CDR1 MDHEN and CDR2 SYDVKM. Here the CDR3 DNA reads TGTGCCAGCAGTCCTAGCGGGAGGCACACAGATACGCAGTATTTT. The encoded protein is CASSPSGRHTDTQYF.

V is TRBV27 and J is TRBJ2-7; 9 bases are shared with TRBD1. With V trimmed by 3 bases and J by 1 base, 7 bases remained unmatched. Germline V gene data show CDR1 as MNHEY and CDR2 as SMNVEV (reference sequence). The CDR3 consists of 16 residues. Here the CDR3 reads CASSFYPTGGSYEQYF. In DNA, the CDR3 is TGTGCCAGCAGTTTCTACCCGACAGGGGGTTCCTACGAGCAGTACTTC.

This clone was found a few times. The chain combines TRBV5-1 with TRBJ1-2; tentatively, D is TRBD1 (5 bases). There are 15 residues in the CDR3. Looked up from germline, CDR1 is SGHRS and CDR2 is YFSETQ. Trimming cost V 4 bases and J 0 bases, with 13 bases left between them. In DNA form, the CDR3 reads TGCGCCAGCAGCCGGTCCGGGGCGGCTAACTATGGCTACACCTTC. Encoded protein: CASSRSGAANYGYTF.

This clone occurred once. This rearrangement joins TRBV11-2 to TRBJ1-2; 8 nucleotides line up with TRBD1. The CDR3 is 13 residues long. Looked up from germline, CDR1 is SGHAT and CDR2 is FQNNGV. The trim removed 5 bases at V and 4 bases at J, leaving 3 bases unmatched. CDR3 sequence: CASSRDRTYGYTF. Written as DNA, the CDR3 is TGTGCCAGCAGCCGGGACAGGACCTATGGCTACACCTTC.

The chain uses TRBV6-5 and TRBJ2-6; D is possibly TRBD1 (5 bases). The CDR3 contains 16 residues. V gave up 1 base and J gave up 2 bases, with 9 bases separating them. The germline CDR1 and CDR2 sequences are MNHEY and SVGAGI. The CDR3 DNA sequence: TGTGCCAGCAGTTACTACCAGGGTGCTGGGGCCAACGTCCTGACTTTC. Its translation is CASSYYQGAGANVLTF.

The chain couples TRBV27 to TRBJ2-7; no clear D gene. CDR3 size: 13 residues. Trimming left V 8 bases short and J 0 bases short, with 11 bases between. CDR1 is MNHEY and CDR2 is SMNVEV in the germline V gene (reference sequence). CDR3 sequence reads: CASAEESSYEQYF. In DNA form, the CDR3 reads TGTGCCAGCGCCGAGGAGAGCTCCTACGAGCAGTACTTC.

This chain uses TRBV7-2 with TRBJ2-4; D is unresolved. V lost 8 bases and J 4 bases, leaving 9 bases between the germline ends. Per germline, CDR1 SGHTA and CDR2 FQGNSA. The CDR3 has 12 residues. The CDR3 loop is CASGLTKNIQYF. CDR3 sequence (DNA): TGTGCCAGCGGTTTGACTAAAAACATTCAGTACTTC.

The gene calls are TRBV6-5 and TRBJ2-3; TRBD1 matches at 7 bases. Germline values: CDR1 MNHEY, CDR2 SVGAGI. The CDR3 spans 16 residues. With V trimmed by 0 bases and J by 3 bases, 6 bases remained unmatched. CDR3 coding DNA: TGTGCCAGCAGTTACTCTAGGTACAGGGGAACAGATACGCAGTATTTT. Translation gives CASSYSRYRGTDTQYF.

This clone was detected only once. This chain joins TRBV30 and TRBJ2-3; D uncertain. V shed 2 bases and J shed 0 bases, with 9 bases lying between them. CDR3 length: 14 amino acids. The germline V gene encodes CDR1 GTSNPN and CDR2 SVGIG (reference sequence). Here the CDR3 DNA reads TGTGCCTGGAGTCTTACCGTAAGCACAGATACGCAGTATTTT. Translating gives CAWSLTVSTDTQYF.

This chain uses TRBV27 with TRBJ2-3; tentative D call: TRBD2 (6 bases). Trimming stripped 5 bases from V and 1 base from J, with 13 bases between. Germline CDR1 and CDR2: MNHEY and SMNVEV (reference sequence). The CDR3 covers 15 residues. The CDR3 loop reads CASSPGGSGTDTQYF. The CDR3 DNA follows: TGTGCCAGCAGTCCTGGGGGGAGCGGCACAGATACGCAGTATTTT.

The rearrangement joins TRBV7-2 to TRBJ1-1; TRBD1 matches 7 bases. CDR3 length: 14 residues. Germline loops: CDR1 SGHTA, CDR2 FQGNSA. V trimming: 0 bases; J trimming: 8 bases; junction bases outside the gene matches: 6. The CDR3 sequence: CASSLAGAGGEAFF. The CDR3 nucleotides are TGTGCCAGCAGCTTAGCTGGGGCAGGGGGGGAAGCTTTCTTT.

V is TRBV4-1 and J is TRBJ1-2; 7 bases fit TRBD1. Germline lookup yields CDR1 MGHRA and CDR2 YSYEKL. There are 18 residues in the CDR3. With 1 base clipped from V and 0 bases from J, the junction kept 11 bases outside the gene matches. CDR3 sequence (DNA): TGCGCCAGCAGCCAAGGGGAAACAGGGGCCTACACTAACTATGGCTACACCTTC. Its protein is CASSQGETGAYTNYGYTF.

This chain uses TRBV9 with TRBJ2-7; D unclear. Germline CDR1 reads SGDLS; CDR2 reads YYNGEE. Trimming took off 0 bases at V and 5 bases at J, with 6 bases between the two ends. The CDR3 totals 12 residues. The CDR3 region is CASSVDRDEQYF. The CDR3 DNA sequence: TGTGCCAGCAGCGTAGATAGGGACGAGCAGTACTTC.

J is TRBJ1-6 and V is TRBV30, with 8 bases aligning to TRBD1. Trimming removed 5 bases from V and 4 bases from J; junction bases left unmatched: 16. Looked up from germline, CDR1 is GTSNPN and CDR2 is SVGIG (reference sequence). The CDR3 is 18 residues long. Here the CDR3 reads CAWGRGVGQGFYNSPLHF. Here the CDR3 DNA reads TGTGCCTGGGGTAGGGGTGTCGGACAGGGCTTTTATAATTCACCCCTCCACTTT. Based on the CDR3 plus reference TRBV30 and TRBJ1-6, the full variable domain is SQTIHQWPATLVQPVGSPLSLECTVEGTSNPNLYWYRQAAGRGLQLLFYSVGIGQISSEVPQNLSASRPQDRQFILSSKKLLLSDSGFYLCAWGRGVGQGFYNSPLHFGNGTRLTVT.

The V call is TRBV7-2, the J call TRBJ1-3; D is ambiguous. The CDR3 is 14 residues long. The V end lost 5 bases, the J end lost 0 bases, and 8 bases lay between the germline ends. Germline-derived CDR1 and CDR2 are SGHTA and FQGNSA. In DNA, the CDR3 is TGTGCCAGCAGCCCCGGGTACTCTGGAAACACCATATATTTT. This encodes CASSPGYSGNTIYF. The variable domain in full, with the rest retrieved from reference TRBV7-2 and TRBJ1-3, is GAGVSQSPSNKVTEKGKDVELRCDPISGHTALYWYRQSLGQGLEFLIYFQGNSAPDKSGLPSDRFSAERTGGSVSTLTIQRTQQEDSAVYLCASSPGYSGNTIYFGEGSWLTVV.

This clone was seen a single time. The chain combines TRBV6-5 with TRBJ1-1; D possibly corresponds to TRBD1 (5 bases). Germline V CDR1 and CDR2: MNHEY, SVGAGI. Trimming removed 5 bases at V and 11 bases at J, with 15 bases between. The CDR3 totals 12 residues. The CDR3 here is CASSRTGASAFF. CDR3 coding DNA: TGTGCCAGCAGTCGAACAGGAGCATCTGCTTTCTTT.

The V and J genes are TRBV2 and TRBJ2-7, with 9 bases that match TRBD1. This CDR3 has 14 amino acids. Germline loops: CDR1 SNHLY, CDR2 FYNNEI. The trim removed 6 bases at V and 1 base at J, leaving 4 bases unmatched. The CDR3 loop is CASSAGQGSYEQYF. For the CDR3, the DNA is TGTGCCAGCAGCGCGGGACAGGGATCCTACGAGCAGTACTTC.

The rearrangement joins TRBV19 to TRBJ1-2; TRBD1 might be the D (5 bases). The germline V gene has CDR1 LNHDA and CDR2 SQIVND (reference sequence). The CDR3 sequence is 13 residues long. V was pared by 6 bases and J by 4 bases, with 12 bases between. CDR3 region: CASSFLGAYGYTF. Here the CDR3 DNA reads TGTGCCAGTAGCTTCTTAGGGGCCTATGGCTACACCTTC.

The chain is built from TRBV11-2 and TRBJ1-1; TRBD1 matches 8 bases. Per germline, CDR1 SGHAT and CDR2 FQNNGV. Trimming cost V 5 bases and J 1 base; bases outside gene matches: 3. There are 14 residues in the CDR3. The DNA for the CDR3 is TGTGCCAGCAGCCCCGGGACAGGGAACACTGAAGCTTTCTTT. This sequence encodes CASSPGTGNTEAFF. Based on the CDR3 plus reference TRBV11-2 and TRBJ1-1, the full variable domain is EAGVAQSPRYKIIEKRQSVAFWCNPISGHATLYWYQQILGQGPKLLIQFQNNGVVDDSQLPKDRFSAERLKGVDSTLKIQPAKLEDSAVYLCASSPGTGNTEAFFGQGTRLTVV.

The chain employs TRBV14 and TRBJ1-3; 7 positions agree with TRBD1. The V gene end was trimmed by 4 bases and the J gene end by 2 bases; junction bases not matched to a gene: 5. The CDR3 is made up of 15 amino acids. Germline CDR1 SGHDN, CDR2 FVKESK. The CDR3 DNA sequence: TGTGCCAGCAGCCGCCTAGGGACAGCTGGAAACACCATATATTTT. The encoded protein is CASSRLGTAGNTIYF. The full variable domain, completed using reference TRBV14 and TRBJ1-3, is EAGVTQFPSHSVIEKGQTVTLRCDPISGHDNLYWYRRVMGKEIKFLLHFVKESKQDESGMPNNRFLAERTGGTYSTLKVQPAELEDSGVYFCASSRLGTAGNTIYFGEGSWLTVV.

This sequence joins TRBV27 and TRBJ2-7; 7 bases agree with TRBD1. The trim removed 5 bases at V and 1 base at J, leaving 8 bases unmatched. CDR3 size: 15 residues. Germline CDR1 is MNHEY and CDR2 is SMNVEV (reference sequence). The CDR3 loop reads CASSQRQGRSYEQYF. CDR3 bases: TGTGCCAGCAGTCAACGACAGGGTAGATCCTACGAGCAGTACTTC.

The CDR3 loop reads CASSAGPPTHTKNIQYF. CDR3 in DNA: TGTGCCAGCAGCGCGGGACCCCCCACGCATACCAAAAACATTCAGTACTTC. The V call is TRBV7-8, the J call TRBJ2-4, with D perhaps matching TRBD2 (6 bases). This CDR3 is 17 amino acids long. The germline gives CDR1 SGHVS, CDR2 FQNEAQ. V shed 5 bases and J shed 2 bases, with 19 bases lying between them.

This clone was recorded only once. The chain combines TRBV19 with TRBJ2-7; D may be TRBD2 (5 bases). Trimming took off 6 bases at V and 3 bases at J, with 15 bases between the two ends. Germline V CDR1 and CDR2: LNHDA, SQIVND (reference sequence). The CDR3 runs to 14 residues. The CDR3 loop reads CASSPAESDYEQYF. In DNA, the CDR3 is TGTGCCAGTAGCCCAGCGGAGAGCGACTACGAGCAGTACTTC.

The rearrangement joins TRBV27 to TRBJ2-7, with 8 bases that match TRBD1. Germline values: CDR1 MNHEY, CDR2 SMNVEV (reference sequence). There are 15 residues in the CDR3. V shed 6 bases, J shed 5 bases, and the junction held 12 bases outside the gene matches. The CDR3 DNA reads as TGTGCCAGCAGAAATGGACAGGGAAGGGTGGACGAGCAGTACTTC. Translated, it gives CASRNGQGRVDEQYF.

V usage is TRBV5-6 and J usage is TRBJ2-7, with TRBD1 matching over 8 bases. V trimming: 4 bases; J trimming: 3 bases; junction bases outside the gene matches: 6. Germline CDR1 SGHDT, CDR2 YYEEEE. The CDR3 covers 14 residues. The CDR3 nucleotides are TGTGCCAGCAGCGTAGACAGGGGCAACTACGAGCAGTACTTC. This translates into CASSVDRGNYEQYF.